This is a list of T cell receptor beta chains from one sample in a study of blood T cell repertoires in COVID-19. The repertoire was sequenced with immunoSEQ multiplex PCR; TCRdb's copy has only in-frame clones and lacks some. Of some 20,000 clones listed, around 80% are singletons. Sequencing was carried out using peripheral blood. The receptors stem from a man aged 60-69 years with acute or convalescent COVID-19. The CDR3 runs from the conserved cysteine through the conserved F or W. The D gene is left open where the match is weak.

v_gene	len	j_gene	d_gene	CDR3aa
TRBV29-1	14	TRBJ2-3	.	CSVALPTGSDTQYF
TRBV5-4	15	TRBJ1-2	.	CASSLEWTPSYGYTF
TRBV19	14	TRBJ1-2	TRBD1	CASSPMDRAYGYTF
TRBV11-2	17	TRBJ2-4	TRBD1	CASSLRDSSLAKNIQYF
TRBV7-2	15	TRBJ2-3	.	CASSLGLAYTDTQYF
TRBV7-9	14	TRBJ1-2	.	CASAVMGEGYGYTF
TRBV9	14	TRBJ2-1	.	CASSVVDRPNEQFF
TRBV19	15	TRBJ1-1	.	CASSSQRAPNTEAFF
TRBV6-5	13	TRBJ1-2	.	CASRGGQFGGYTF
TRBV2	15	TRBJ1-2	TRBD1	CASSAGGPNPYGYTF
TRBV30	13	TRBJ1-1	.	CAWSTGIGTEAFF
TRBV18	14	TRBJ2-7	TRBD1	CASSPQGAFNEQYF
TRBV5-1	16	TRBJ2-2	TRBD2	CASSPRLAGNTGELFF
TRBV30	14	TRBJ2-5	.	CAWSYPDRRGTQYF